These 32 T cell receptor beta chains came from one sample sequenced in a study of cytomegalovirus exposure and HLA in healthy donors. The primer mix had 60 Vbeta and 13 Jbeta primers. Clones were sequenced by immunoSEQ multiplex PCR, and TCRdb holds only the in-frame ones, with some missing. There are more than 150,000 clones in the sample; around 80% occur only once, and approximately 1.2% lies in the top ten. Sequencing was performed on PBMCs. These receptors came from a girl between 2 and 10 years old in good health and CMV-seropositive.

This rearrangement joins TRBV11-2 to TRBJ1-1; TRBD1 agrees at 7 bases. Germline lookup yields CDR1 SGHAT and CDR2 FQNNGV. The length of the CDR3 is 13 residues. V lost 1 base, J lost 9 bases, and 5 bases stayed unmatched. The DNA for the CDR3 is TGTGCCAGCAGCTTAGGGGGACAGCAACAAGCTTTCTTT. This gives the protein CASSLGGQQQAFF.

This clone was recorded once. The chain joins TRBV30 to TRBJ1-4; TRBD1 matches at 9 bases. Trimming took 2 bases from V and 5 from J; bases not matched to a gene: 3. CDR3 length: 14 amino acids. Germline CDR1 GTSNPN, CDR2 SVGIG (reference sequence). CDR3 residues: CAWSPGQGNEKLFF. The CDR3 nucleotides read TGTGCCTGGAGTCCGGGACAGGGCAATGAAAAACTGTTTTTT.

This chain connects TRBV4-1 to TRBJ1-6; D not certain. V shed 0 bases and J shed 0 bases, with 9 bases lying between them. In germline, CDR1 is MGHRA, CDR2 YSYEKL. This CDR3 spans 17 amino acids. The CDR3: CASSQEAPSSYNSPLHF. CDR3 DNA: TGCGCCAGCAGCCAAGAGGCTCCCAGCTCCTATAATTCACCCCTCCACTTT.

This clone turned up a few times. CDR3 DNA sequence: TGTGCCAGCAGCCGACAGGGTCTTCTGAGCAATCAGCCCCAGCATTTT. It specifies CASSRQGLLSNQPQHF. This sequence joins TRBV27 and TRBJ1-5; 7 bases are shared with TRBD1. CDR1 and CDR2 (germline): MNHEY, SMNVEV (reference sequence). The trim removed 6 bases at V and 1 base at J, leaving 9 bases unmatched. The CDR3 has 16 amino acids.

The chain recombines TRBV7-2 with TRBJ2-1; 8 nucleotides align to TRBD2. The CDR3 is 15 residues long. The ends lost 5 bases at V and 9 bases at J; junction bases unmatched: 12. Germline V gene data show CDR1 as SGHTA and CDR2 as FQGNSA. CDR3 sequence: CASSPRVRGESEQFF. The CDR3 DNA sequence: TGTGCCAGCAGCCCTAGGGTGCGGGGGGAAAGTGAGCAGTTCTTC.

The rearrangement links TRBV5-1 to TRBJ1-4; possibly TRBD1 for D (6 bases). Per the germline V gene, CDR1 is SGHRS and CDR2 is YFSETQ. This CDR3 comprises 16 residues. Deletions cut 2 bases from V and 7 bases from J, with 18 bases between. The CDR3 region is CASSLSGTTGSEKLFF. The CDR3 DNA reads TGCGCCAGCAGCTTAAGTGGGACAACGGGGAGTGAAAAACTGTTTTTT.

V gene TRBV10-3 combines with J gene TRBJ2-7; TRBD1 aligns across 7 bases. This CDR3 has 17 amino acids. CDR1 and CDR2 (germline): ENHRY, SYGVKD. The V gene end was trimmed by 0 bases and the J gene end by 1 base; junction bases not matched to a gene: 9. CDR3 bases: TGTGCCATCAGTGAGTCAGGGCAGGGGGTTTGGTCCTACGAGCAGTACTTC. As protein: CAISESGQGVWSYEQYF.

The V gene is TRBV19, the J gene TRBJ2-7; 7 bases map to TRBD1. Trimming cost V 10 bases and J 2 bases; bases outside gene matches: 11. Germline V lookup: CDR1 LNHDA, CDR2 SQIVND (reference sequence). The CDR3 is made up of 14 amino acids. CDR3 sequence: CATTTTGTAYEQYF. As DNA, the CDR3 is TGTGCCACGACCACCACCGGGACAGCCTACGAGCAGTACTTC.

The chain is built from TRBV5-1 and TRBJ2-3; 9 bases line up with TRBD2. Germline assignment: CDR1 SGHRS and CDR2 YFSETQ. CDR3 length: 18 residues. V shed 0 bases and J 2 bases; nucleotides not matched to a gene: 10. The CDR3 nucleotides read TGCGCCAGCAGCTTGGTAGGGGCTAGCGGGGACTACACAGATACGCAGTATTTT. It codes for CASSLVGASGDYTDTQYF. Combining the CDR3 with reference TRBV5-1 and TRBJ2-3 gives the whole variable domain KAGVTQTPRYLIKTRGQQVTLSCSPISGHRSVSWYQQTPGQGLQFLFEYFSETQRNKGNFPGRFSGRQFSNSRSEMNVSTLELGDSALYLCASSLVGASGDYTDTQYFGPGTRLTVL.

The chain recombines TRBV28 with TRBJ1-3; D is undetermined. The germline gives CDR1 MDHEN, CDR2 SYDVKM. The CDR3 contains 11 residues. CDR3 in amino acids: CAVFSGNTIYF. Here the CDR3 DNA reads TGTGCTGTCTTCTCTGGAAACACCATATATTTT.

V and J are TRBV2 and TRBJ2-1; D is perhaps TRBD2 (6 bases). CDR3 size: 13 residues. Germline V lookup: CDR1 SNHLY, CDR2 FYNNEI. Trimming stripped 11 bases from V and 0 bases from J, with 11 bases between. The CDR3 protein is CAGRSGSYNEQFF. The CDR3 region has the DNA TGTGCCGGACGTAGCGGCTCCTACAATGAGCAGTTCTTC.

The chain joins TRBV6-5 to TRBJ1-6, with D unclear. The ends were cut back, 2 bases at V and 9 bases at J, with 14 bases in the middle. This CDR3 is built from 15 residues. CDR1 and CDR2 (germline): MNHEY, SVGAGI. The CDR3 spells CASSYNRAPVSPLHF. DNA of the CDR3: TGTGCCAGCAGTTACAACAGAGCCCCGGTTTCACCCCTCCACTTT.

The chain carries TRBV5-1 and TRBJ2-1; TRBD1 matches at 10 bases. CDR3 length: 16 residues. Looked up from germline, CDR1 is SGHRS and CDR2 is YFSETQ. The V segment lost 4 bases and the J segment 3 bases; nucleotides outside the gene matches: 7. CDR3: CASSHRQGASYNEQFF. CDR3 sequence (DNA): TGCGCCAGCAGCCACCGACAGGGGGCGAGCTACAATGAGCAGTTCTTC.

The sample holds a few counts of this clone. The rearrangement uses TRBV6-5 and TRBJ1-1; D perhaps matches TRBD1 (6 bases). The CDR3 contains 14 residues. V shed 4 bases and J shed 0 bases, with 9 bases lying between them. CDR1 and CDR2 from the germline V gene are MNHEY and SVGAGI. CDR3 coding DNA: TGTGCCAGCAGTTCGGACAGCCTGAACACTGAAGCTTTCTTT. As protein: CASSSDSLNTEAFF.

In this sample, this clone turned up a few times. V and J are TRBV9 and TRBJ1-1; D unresolved. Trimming left V 3 bases short and J 2 bases short, with 5 bases between. This CDR3 has 12 residues. The germline V gene encodes CDR1 SGDLS and CDR2 YYNGEE. CDR3 residues: CASSGGNTEAFF. The CDR3 nucleotides read TGTGCCAGCAGCGGAGGAAACACTGAAGCTTTCTTT.

The rearrangement links TRBV7-6 to TRBJ1-1; 11 nucleotides match TRBD1. The CDR3 loop spans 18 amino acids. Germline V gives CDR1 SGHVS, CDR2 FNYEAQ. Trimming took 4 bases from V and 5 from J; bases not matched to a gene: 15. CDR3 nucleotide sequence: TGTGCCAGCAGCTCATACACGGACAGGGGGCGCACGGGTACTGAAGCTTTCTTT. Amino acid sequence: CASSSYTDRGRTGTEAFF.

The chain links TRBV28 to TRBJ2-7, with 9 bases that match TRBD2. The ends lost 2 bases at V and 2 bases at J; junction bases unmatched: 13. This CDR3 spans 18 amino acids. Germline loops: CDR1 MDHEN, CDR2 SYDVKM. The CDR3 loop is CASSLLKMGLAGPYEQYF. The DNA of the CDR3 is TGTGCCAGCAGTTTACTCAAGATGGGGCTAGCGGGACCCTACGAGCAGTACTTC. Filled out from reference TRBV28 and TRBJ2-7, the complete variable domain reads DVKVTQSSRYLVKRTGEKVFLECVQDMDHENMFWYRQDPGLGLRLIYFSYDVKMKEKGDIPEGYSVSREKKERFSLILESASTNQTSMYLCASSLLKMGLAGPYEQYFGPGTRLTVT.

The CDR3 nucleotides read TGTGCCAGCAGATCGACAGGGAAGACTGAAGCTTTCTTT. Translation: CASRSTGKTEAFF. The gene calls are TRBV28 and TRBJ1-1; TRBD1 matches 7 bases. Germline V gives CDR1 MDHEN, CDR2 SYDVKM. This CDR3 has 13 amino acids. Trimming at V came to 6 bases and at J to 5 bases, leaving 6 bases not matched to a gene.

This sequence joins TRBV15 and TRBJ1-4; 9 nucleotides align to TRBD1. From germline, CDR1 is LNHNV and CDR2 YYDKDF (reference sequence). CDR3 size: 17 residues. J was trimmed by 5 bases and V by 9 bases; bases with no gene match: 16. Here the CDR3 DNA reads TGTGCCACGGGGGCGATGGGACAGGGAAACGTCAATGAAAAACTGTTTTTT. Translation: CATGAMGQGNVNEKLFF.

The chain recombines TRBV28 with TRBJ2-7; D may be TRBD1 (5 bases). This CDR3 is 16 amino acids long. CDR1 and CDR2 from the germline V gene are MDHEN and SYDVKM. V was trimmed by 3 bases and J by 0 bases, leaving 15 bases between them. Here the CDR3 reads CASSFLIRQTSYEQYF. In DNA, the CDR3 is TGTGCCAGCAGTTTTTTGATCCGACAGACCTCCTACGAGCAGTACTTC.

The chain is built from TRBV6-5 and TRBJ2-1, with 10 nucleotides matching TRBD2. Looked up from germline, CDR1 is MNHEY and CDR2 is SVGAGI. Trimming cost V 7 bases and J 12 bases; bases outside gene matches: 12. This CDR3 comprises 14 residues. The CDR3 is CASKKGLATDLQFF. The CDR3 coding sequence is TGTGCCAGCAAGAAGGGACTAGCGACAGACTTGCAGTTCTTC.

This clone occurred a few times. The chain joins TRBV19 to TRBJ1-1; D remains unclear. This CDR3 spans 14 amino acids. CDR1 and CDR2 (germline): LNHDA, SQIVND (reference sequence). Trimming stripped 3 bases from V and 1 base from J, with 9 bases between. The CDR3 DNA reads as TGTGCCAGTAGTATTTCTACCGAGAACACTGAAGCTTTCTTT. Residues: CASSISTENTEAFF.

The V gene is TRBV6-1, the J gene TRBJ1-2, with a tentative D call TRBD1 (5 bases). Trimming cost V 3 bases and J 5 bases, with 10 bases left between them. Looked up from germline, CDR1 is MNHNS and CDR2 is SASEGT. This CDR3 is built from 13 residues. The CDR3 reads CASSDRELYGYTF. The CDR3 nucleotides are TGTGCCAGCAGTGACAGGGAACTTTATGGCTACACCTTC.

The chain joins TRBV30 to TRBJ2-3; TRBD2 aligns across 8 bases. Germline V gene lookup returns CDR1 GTSNPN and CDR2 SVGIG (reference sequence). This CDR3 is 14 amino acids long. The V segment lost 7 bases and the J segment 2 bases; nucleotides outside the gene matches: 8. CDR3 coding DNA: TGTGCCTCCCTTACGGGGGGGAACACAGATACGCAGTATTTT. This encodes CASLTGGNTDTQYF.

The chain has TRBV30 and TRBJ1-2; D is unresolved. CDR3 length: 13 residues. With 5 bases removed from V and 7 bases from J, the gap between germline ends came to 17 bases. CDR1 is GTSNPN and CDR2 is SVGIG in the germline V gene (reference sequence). The CDR3, as DNA: TGTGCCTGGGCTTTGAGGGATCACCTTGGCTACACCTTC. Amino acids: CAWALRDHLGYTF.

V is TRBV25-1 and J is TRBJ1-1; 9 nucleotides align to TRBD1. CDR3 length equals 15 residues. Unmatched junction bases numbered 8, after V lost 3 bases and J lost 6 bases. Germline CDR1 reads MGHDK; CDR2 reads SYGVNS. The chain's CDR3 is CASSDVDRGHAEAFF. Written as DNA, the CDR3 is TGTGCCAGCAGTGATGTGGACAGGGGCCATGCTGAAGCTTTCTTT.

The chain couples TRBV14 to TRBJ1-2, with a possible D match to TRBD1 (5 bases). Germline V CDR1 and CDR2: SGHDN, FVKESK. This CDR3 contains 12 residues. The V and J ends lost 4 bases and 2 bases respectively, with 5 bases between them. The CDR3 spells CASSPGNYGYTF. DNA for the CDR3: TGTGCCAGCAGCCCAGGGAACTATGGCTACACCTTC.

The chain uses TRBV5-6 and TRBJ1-3, with D possibly TRBD1 on 5 matching bases. V shed 1 base and J shed 3 bases, with 14 bases lying between them. Germline lookup yields CDR1 SGHDT and CDR2 YYEEEE. The CDR3 sequence is 16 residues long. The CDR3 here is CASSLTTGRYGNTIYF. CDR3 in DNA: TGTGCCAGCAGCTTGACCACAGGTCGATATGGAAACACCATATATTTT.

The chain carries TRBV2 and TRBJ1-1; TRBD1 is a possible D gene (5 bases). Per germline, CDR1 SNHLY and CDR2 FYNNEI. V dropped 6 bases and J dropped 5 bases, with 25 bases sitting between them. The CDR3 consists of 17 residues. The CDR3 DNA reads TGTGCCAGCAGCGCGGAGACGTTAAGGGGCGGGAGAACTGAAGCTTTCTTT. Protein product: CASSAETLRGGRTEAFF.

The V gene is TRBV7-9, the J gene TRBJ2-1; D ambiguous. CDR1 is SEHNR and CDR2 is FQNEAQ in the germline V gene (reference sequence). The CDR3 spans 12 residues. Trimming pared 2 bases from V and 6 bases from J, leaving 5 bases between. CDR3 in amino acids: CASSLISNEQFF. CDR3 nucleotide sequence: TGTGCCAGCAGCTTAATCTCCAATGAGCAGTTCTTC.

The chain combines TRBV4-1 with TRBJ2-7; TRBD2 agrees at 13 bases. This CDR3 has 15 residues. CDR1 MGHRA and CDR2 YSYEKL come from the germline V gene. The ends lost 5 bases at V and 3 bases at J; junction bases unmatched: 4. The CDR3 protein is CASSILAGGYYEQYF. The CDR3 bases are TGCGCCAGCAGCATACTAGCGGGAGGGTACTACGAGCAGTACTTC.

J is TRBJ1-4 and V is TRBV6-5; 7 nucleotides agree with TRBD1. Germline V gene lookup returns CDR1 MNHEY and CDR2 SVGAGI. J was trimmed by 7 bases and V by 11 bases; bases with no gene match: 13. The CDR3 has 14 amino acids. In DNA, the CDR3 is TGTGCCGGATTACGACAGGGCAAGGGTGAAAAACTGTTTTTT. Translating it yields CAGLRQGKGEKLFF.